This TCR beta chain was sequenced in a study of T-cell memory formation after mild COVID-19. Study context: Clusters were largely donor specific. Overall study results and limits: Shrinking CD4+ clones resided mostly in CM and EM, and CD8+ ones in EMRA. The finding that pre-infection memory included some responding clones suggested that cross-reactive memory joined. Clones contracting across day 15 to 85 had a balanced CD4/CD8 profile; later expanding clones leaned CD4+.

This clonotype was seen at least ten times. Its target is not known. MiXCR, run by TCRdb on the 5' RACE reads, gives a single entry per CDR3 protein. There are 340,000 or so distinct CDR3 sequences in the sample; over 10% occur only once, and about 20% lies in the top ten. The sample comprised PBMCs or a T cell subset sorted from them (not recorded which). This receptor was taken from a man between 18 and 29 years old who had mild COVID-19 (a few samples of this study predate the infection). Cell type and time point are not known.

CDR3 in amino acids: CASSLGWGNEQFF. The CDR3 nucleotides read TGTGCCAGCAGCTTAGGTTGGGGGAATGAGCAGTTCTTC. The J gene is TRBJ2-1, the V gene TRBV7-9; TRBD1 or TRBD2 may be the D gene (5 bases each). The germline V and J ends were trimmed by 1 base and 7 bases, with 8 bases remaining between them. The CDR3 runs to 13 residues. Germline loops: CDR1 SEHNR, CDR2 FQNEAQ (reference sequence).